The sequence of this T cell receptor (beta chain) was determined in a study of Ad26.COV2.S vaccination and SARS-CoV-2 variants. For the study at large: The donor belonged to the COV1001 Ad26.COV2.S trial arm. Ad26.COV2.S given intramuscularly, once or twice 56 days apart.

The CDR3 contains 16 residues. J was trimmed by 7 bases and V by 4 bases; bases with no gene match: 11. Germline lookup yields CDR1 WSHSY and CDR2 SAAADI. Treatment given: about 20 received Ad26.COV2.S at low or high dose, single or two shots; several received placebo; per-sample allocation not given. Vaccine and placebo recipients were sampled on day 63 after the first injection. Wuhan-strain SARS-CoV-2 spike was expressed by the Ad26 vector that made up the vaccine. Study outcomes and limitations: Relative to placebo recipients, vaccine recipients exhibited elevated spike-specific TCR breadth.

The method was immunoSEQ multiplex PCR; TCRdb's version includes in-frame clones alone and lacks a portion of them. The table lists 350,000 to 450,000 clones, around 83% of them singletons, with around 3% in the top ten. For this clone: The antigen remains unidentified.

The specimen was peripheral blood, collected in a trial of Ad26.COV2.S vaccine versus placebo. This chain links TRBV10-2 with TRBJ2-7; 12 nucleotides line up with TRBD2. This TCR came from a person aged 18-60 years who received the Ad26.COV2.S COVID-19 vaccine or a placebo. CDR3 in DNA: TGCGCCAGCAGTGCCTACTGGACTAGCGGGGTCTTGGAGCAGTACTTC. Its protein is CASSAYWTSGVLEQYF.